The clone carrying this T cell receptor (beta chain) was counted between two and nine times. As yet, its antigen is unknown. Universal primer sites and UMIs were introduced during 5'RACE template-switching synthesis of TCR cDNA. MiXCR, run by TCRdb on the 5' RACE reads, gives a single entry per CDR3 protein. The sample gives 620,000 or so distinct CDR3 sequences, around 12% of which show up once; about 15% is in the top ten. This entry belongs to a study of T cells after yellow fever vaccination. The length of the CDR3 is 13 residues. Germline CDR1 and CDR2: MNHNS and SASEGT. V gave up 6 bases and J gave up 4 bases, with 9 bases separating them. Study-level findings and limits: Abundant clonotypes from the bulk population could get into FACS-sorted repertoires as contaminants. Only a small proportion of the clonotypes turned up in both the CD4 and the CD8 compartments, likely arising from convergent recombination. The booster saw the reappearance of most primary-vaccination clones (around 96% CD4, about 88% CD8).

This TCR was recovered from a man younger than 40 who received the YFV17D yellow fever vaccine. The chain combines TRBV6-1 with TRBJ2-2; TRBD2 might be the D (5 bases). The sequencing here drew on PBMCs, taken on the day of the yellow fever booster vaccination. The CDR3 nucleotides read TGTGCCAGCAGCATCGGGGTCACCGGGGAGCTGTTTTTT. It encodes CASSIGVTGELFF.